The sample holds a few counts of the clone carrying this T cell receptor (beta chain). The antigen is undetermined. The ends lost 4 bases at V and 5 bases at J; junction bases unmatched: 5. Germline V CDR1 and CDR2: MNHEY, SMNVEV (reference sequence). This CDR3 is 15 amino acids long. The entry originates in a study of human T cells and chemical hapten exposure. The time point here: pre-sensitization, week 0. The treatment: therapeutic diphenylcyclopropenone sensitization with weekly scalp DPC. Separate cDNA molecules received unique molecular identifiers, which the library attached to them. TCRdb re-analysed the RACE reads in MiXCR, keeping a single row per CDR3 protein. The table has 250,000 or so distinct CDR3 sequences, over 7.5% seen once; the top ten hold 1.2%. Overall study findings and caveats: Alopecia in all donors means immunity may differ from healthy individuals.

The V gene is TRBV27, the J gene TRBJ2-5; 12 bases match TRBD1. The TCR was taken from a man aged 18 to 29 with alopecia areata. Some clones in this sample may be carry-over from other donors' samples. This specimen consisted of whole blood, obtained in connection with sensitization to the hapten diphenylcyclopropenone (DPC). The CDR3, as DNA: TGTGCCAGCAGTTCCTCGGGACAGGGGGCTGAGACCCAGTACTTC. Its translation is CASSSSGQGAETQYF.